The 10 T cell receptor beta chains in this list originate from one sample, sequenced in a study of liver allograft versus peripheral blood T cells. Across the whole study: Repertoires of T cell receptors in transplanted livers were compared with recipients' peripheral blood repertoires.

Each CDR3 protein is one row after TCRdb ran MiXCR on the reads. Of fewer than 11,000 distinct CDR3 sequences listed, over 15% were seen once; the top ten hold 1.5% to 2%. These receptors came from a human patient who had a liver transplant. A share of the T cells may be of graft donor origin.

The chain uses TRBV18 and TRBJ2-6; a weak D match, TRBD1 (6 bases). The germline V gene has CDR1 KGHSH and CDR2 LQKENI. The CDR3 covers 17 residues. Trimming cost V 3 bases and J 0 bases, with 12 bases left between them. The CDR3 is CASSPPGTYSGANVLTF. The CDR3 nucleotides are TGTGCCAGCTCACCCCCAGGGACATACTCTGGGGCCAACGTCCTGACTTTC.

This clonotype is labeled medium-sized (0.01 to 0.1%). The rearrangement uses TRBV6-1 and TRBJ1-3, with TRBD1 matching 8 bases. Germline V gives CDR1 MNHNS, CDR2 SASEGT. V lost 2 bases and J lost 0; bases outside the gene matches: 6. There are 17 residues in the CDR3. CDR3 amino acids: CASSETGQASSGNTIYF. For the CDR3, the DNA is TGTGCCAGCAGTGAAACGGGACAGGCCTCCTCTGGAAACACCATATATTTT.

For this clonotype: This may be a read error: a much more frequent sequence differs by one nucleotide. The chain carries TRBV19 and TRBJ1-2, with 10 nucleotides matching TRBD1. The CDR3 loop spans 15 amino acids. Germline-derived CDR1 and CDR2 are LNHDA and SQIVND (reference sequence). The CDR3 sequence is CVSSQEATGGRGYTF. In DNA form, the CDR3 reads TGTGTCAGTAGCCAAGAAGCGACAGGGGGCCGGGGCTACACCTTC.

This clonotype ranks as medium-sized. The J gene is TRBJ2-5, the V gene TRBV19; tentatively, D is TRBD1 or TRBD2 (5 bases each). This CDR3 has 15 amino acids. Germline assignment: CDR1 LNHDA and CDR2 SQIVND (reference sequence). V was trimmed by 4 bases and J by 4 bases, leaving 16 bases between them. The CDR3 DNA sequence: TGTGCCAGTAGTAGAGGGTCTCCTGGGGGAGAGACCCAGTACTTC. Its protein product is CASSRGSPGGETQYF.

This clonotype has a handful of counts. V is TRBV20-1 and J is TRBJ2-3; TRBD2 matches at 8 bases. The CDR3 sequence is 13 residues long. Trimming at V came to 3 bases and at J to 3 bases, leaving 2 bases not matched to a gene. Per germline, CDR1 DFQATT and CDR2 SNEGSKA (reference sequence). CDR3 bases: TGCAGTGCTAGGTCGGGAGGGACAGATACGCAGTATTTT. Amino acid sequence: CSARSGGTDTQYF.

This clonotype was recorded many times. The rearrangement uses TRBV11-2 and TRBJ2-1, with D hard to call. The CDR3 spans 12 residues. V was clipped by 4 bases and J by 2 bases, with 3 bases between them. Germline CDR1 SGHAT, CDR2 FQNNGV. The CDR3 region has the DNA TGTGCCAGCAGCTACCCCTACAATGAGCAGTTCTTC. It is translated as CASSYPYNEQFF.

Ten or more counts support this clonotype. In DNA, the CDR3 is TGTGCCAGCAGTATAAATAGCAATCAGCCCCAGCATTTT. Protein sequence: CASSINSNQPQHF. The V gene is TRBV27, the J gene TRBJ1-5; D ambiguous. Trimming removed 5 bases from V and 0 bases from J, with 5 bases in between. The CDR3 is 13 residues long. From germline, CDR1 is MNHEY and CDR2 SMNVEV (reference sequence).

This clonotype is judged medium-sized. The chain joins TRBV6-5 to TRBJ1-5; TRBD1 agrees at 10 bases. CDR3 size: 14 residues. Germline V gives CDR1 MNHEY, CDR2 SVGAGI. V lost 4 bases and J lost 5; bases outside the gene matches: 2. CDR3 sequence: CASSWGTGDQPQHF. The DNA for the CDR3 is TGTGCCAGCAGTTGGGGGACAGGGGATCAGCCCCAGCATTTT.

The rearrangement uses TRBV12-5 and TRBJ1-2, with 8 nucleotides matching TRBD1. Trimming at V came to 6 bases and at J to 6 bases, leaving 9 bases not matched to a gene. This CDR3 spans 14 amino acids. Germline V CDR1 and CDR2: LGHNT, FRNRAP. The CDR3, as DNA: TGTGCTAGTGGCCCTCGGACAGGGTCTCATGGCTACACCTTC. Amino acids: CASGPRTGSHGYTF.

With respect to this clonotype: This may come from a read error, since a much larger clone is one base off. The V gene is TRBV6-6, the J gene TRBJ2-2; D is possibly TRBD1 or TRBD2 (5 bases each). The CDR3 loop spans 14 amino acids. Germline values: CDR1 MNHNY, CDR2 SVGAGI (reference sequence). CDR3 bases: TGTGCCAGCAGGCCTGGACAAAACACCGGGGTGCTGTTTTTT. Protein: CASRPGQNTGVLFF.